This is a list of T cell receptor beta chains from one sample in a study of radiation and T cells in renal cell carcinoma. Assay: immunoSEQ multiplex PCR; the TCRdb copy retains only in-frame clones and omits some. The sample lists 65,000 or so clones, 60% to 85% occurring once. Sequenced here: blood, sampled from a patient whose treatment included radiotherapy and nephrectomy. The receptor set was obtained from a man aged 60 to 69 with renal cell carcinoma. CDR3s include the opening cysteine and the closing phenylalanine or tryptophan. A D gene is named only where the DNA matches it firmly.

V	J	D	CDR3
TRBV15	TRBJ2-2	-	CATSRESAGGTGELFF
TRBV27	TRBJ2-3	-	CASSPTRRGLTQYF
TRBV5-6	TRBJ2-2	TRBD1	CASSSDREDTGELFF
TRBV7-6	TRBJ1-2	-	CASSLTQDNYGYTF
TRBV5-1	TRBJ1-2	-	CASSLEGRGAYGYTF
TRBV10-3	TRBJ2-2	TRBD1	CAISESMAGGSGELFF
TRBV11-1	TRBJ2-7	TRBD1	CASSRDREGEQYF
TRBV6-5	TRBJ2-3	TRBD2	CASSTSGSSTDTQYF
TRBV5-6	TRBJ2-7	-	CASSLRNSYEQYF
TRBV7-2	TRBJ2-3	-	CASSLGLFTQYF
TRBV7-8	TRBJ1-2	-	CASSDRIYGYTF
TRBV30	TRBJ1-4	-	CAWSVGSEEKLFF
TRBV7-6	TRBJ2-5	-	CASSISGTSQETQYF
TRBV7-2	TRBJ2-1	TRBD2	CASSLASGGAWDEQFF
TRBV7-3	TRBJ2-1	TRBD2	CASSSTSGGNNEQFF
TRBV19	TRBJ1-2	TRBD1	CASGTGQVRGYTF
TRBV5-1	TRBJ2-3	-	CASSRGGRRLDTQYF
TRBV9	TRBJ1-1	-	CASSVAGDTEAFF
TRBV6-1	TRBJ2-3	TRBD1	CASSEAQGAQDTQYF
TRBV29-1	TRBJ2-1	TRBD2	CSVPVGGAGGEEWNEQFF
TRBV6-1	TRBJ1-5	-	CASSTNPSQPQHF
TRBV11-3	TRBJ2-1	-	CASSFGGPNEQFF
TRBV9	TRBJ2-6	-	CASSVGEGSGANVLTF
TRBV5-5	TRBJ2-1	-	CASSLSRRDEQFF
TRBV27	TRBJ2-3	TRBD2	CASSGTSTADTQYF
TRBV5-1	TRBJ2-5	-	CASSIQGQGETQYF
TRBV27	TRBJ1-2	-	CASSLSWGLGYTF
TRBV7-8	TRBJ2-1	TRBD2	CASSRSTRTSGPSRFF
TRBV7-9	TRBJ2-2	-	CASSLSMWGTGELFF
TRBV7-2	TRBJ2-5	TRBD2	CASSSSGGSGTQYF
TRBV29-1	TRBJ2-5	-	CSVDSGSGETQYF
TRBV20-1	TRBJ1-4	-	CSAYLDEKLFF
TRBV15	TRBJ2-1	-	CATSPSASRVYNEQFF
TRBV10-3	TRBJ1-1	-	CAISERERGATEAFF
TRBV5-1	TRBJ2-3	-	CASSLVAGTDTQYF
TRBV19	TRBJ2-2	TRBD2	CASRLAVDTGELFF
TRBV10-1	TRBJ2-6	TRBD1	CASSPGTGGTGANVLTF
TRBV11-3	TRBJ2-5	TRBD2	CASSLVAGAVGQETQYF
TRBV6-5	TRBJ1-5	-	CASSKQEINQPQHF
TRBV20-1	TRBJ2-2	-	CSAPYTGELFF
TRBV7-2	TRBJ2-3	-	CASSLGAVRTDTQYF
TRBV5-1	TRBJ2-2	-	CASRRGADLTGELFF
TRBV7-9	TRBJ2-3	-	CASSFIGADTQYF
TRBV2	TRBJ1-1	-	CASNTEGRGNTEAFF
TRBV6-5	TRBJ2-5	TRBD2	CASSYPIAGGKETQYF
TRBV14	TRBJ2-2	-	CASSQVYGSVGELFF
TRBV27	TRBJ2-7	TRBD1	CASSRFFSRGPTYEQYF
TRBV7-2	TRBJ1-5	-	CASSSGLSNQPQHF
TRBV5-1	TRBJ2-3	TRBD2	CASSLGITSGPTDTQYF
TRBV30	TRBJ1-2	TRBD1	CAQRDTGGTGYTF
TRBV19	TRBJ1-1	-	CASSNRFTEAFF
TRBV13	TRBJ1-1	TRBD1	CASSQLGRGDEAFF
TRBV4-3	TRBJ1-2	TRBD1	CASSQEWDRGYGYTF
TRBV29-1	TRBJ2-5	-	CSVELGLTGVQETQYF
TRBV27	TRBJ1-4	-	CASSLRVYNEKLFF